These T cell receptor beta chains were read from a single sample in a study of blood T cells in healthy people across ages. Using its own MiXCR run on the 5' RACE reads, TCRdb lists one record per CDR3 protein. The sample carries around 1.5 million distinct CDR3 sequences, approximately 42% recorded once. Sequences were obtained from blood. These receptors were obtained from a woman aged 18-35 years in good health. The CDR3 runs from the conserved cysteine through the conserved F or W. The order of the fields is J gene, D gene, clone size, V gene, CDR3 protein, CDR3 DNA. D genes are given only for firm matches. Clone size is given for some rows only: seen once, a few or many times, or a class if the clone is expanded.

>TRBJ1-2|.|.|TRBV6-2/TRBV6-3
CASSTTPWSGYTF
TGTGCCAGCAGCACAACCCCTTGGTCTGGCTACACCTTC
>TRBJ2-3|TRBD2|.|TRBV20-1
CSARESSVTSGNTDTQYF
TGCAGTGCTAGAGAGAGTAGTGTTACTAGCGGAAACACAGATACGCAGTATTTT
>TRBJ1-2|TRBD1|.|TRBV9
CASSGRQGWVTGYTF
TGTGCCAGCAGCGGGCGACAGGGATGGGTGACAGGCTACACCTTC
>TRBJ2-1|.|.|TRBV7-2
CASSLASRRQEQFF
TGTGCCAGCAGCTTAGCGTCTCGGAGGCAGGAGCAGTTCTTC
>TRBJ2-3|.|.|TRBV20-1
CSASRREVGTDTQYF
TGCAGTGCGTCCCGGAGGGAGGTCGGCACAGATACGCAGTATTTT
>TRBJ2-2|.|.|TRBV28
CASSFSRGRVNTGELFF
TGTGCCAGCAGTTTTTCCCGGGGCAGGGTCAACACCGGGGAGCTGTTTTTT
>TRBJ1-5|.|.|TRBV20-1
CSARDTTDYGGNQPQHF
TGCAGTGCTAGAGATACCACCGACTATGGAGGCAATCAGCCCCAGCATTTT
>TRBJ2-7|TRBD2|few|TRBV20-1
CSATEAGGPYEQYF
TGCAGTGCCACCGAGGCGGGAGGGCCCTACGAGCAGTACTTC
>TRBJ1-1|.|.|TRBV28
CASSTHWREIKSNTEAFF
TGTGCCAGCAGTACCCACTGGAGGGAGATTAAATCGAACACTGAAGCTTTCTTT
>TRBJ1-2|.|once|TRBV21-1
CASSYRDRYPNYGYTF
TGTGCCAGCAGCTACCGGGACAGGTACCCTAACTATGGCTACACCTTC
>TRBJ2-1|TRBD2|.|TRBV4-2
CASSRSGGASEQFF
TGTGCCAGCAGCCGTAGCGGGGGGGCGAGTGAGCAGTTCTTC
>TRBJ1-1|.|.|TRBV29-1
CSACRAGLMNTEAFF
TGCAGCGCCTGTCGGGCTGGCCTCATGAACACTGAAGCTTTCTTT
>TRBJ2-1|TRBD2|few|TRBV20-1
CSGTGLAGAFDNEQFF
TGCAGCGGCACGGGACTAGCGGGAGCCTTCGACAATGAGCAGTTCTTC
>TRBJ2-7|TRBD2|few|TRBV29-1
CSAGTSGKVNKEQYF
TGCAGCGCCGGGACTAGCGGGAAGGTAAATAAAGAGCAGTACTTC
>TRBJ1-2|.|few|TRBV9
CASSGRQIGYTF
TGTGCCAGCAGCGGCAGACAGATCGGCTACACCTTC
>TRBJ2-5|.|.|TRBV21-1
CASSIHTTGEGETQYF
TGTGCCAGCAGCATACACACGACAGGGGAGGGAGAGACCCAGTACTTC
>TRBJ1-2|.|.|TRBV6-5
CASSSPGQKPYGYTF
TGTGCCAGCAGTTCCCCAGGACAGAAACCCTATGGCTACACCTTC
>TRBJ1-2|.|few|TRBV13
CASSTTDNYGYTF
TGTGCCAGCAGCACGACCGACAACTATGGCTACACCTTC
>TRBJ1-2|.|.|TRBV29-1
CSVETVNYGYTF
TGCAGCGTTGAAACGGTGAACTATGGCTACACCTTC
>TRBJ2-3|.|once|TRBV14
CASSQGHLDLTDTQYF
TGTGCCAGCAGCCAAGGACATCTAGACCTCACAGATACGCAGTATTTT
>TRBJ2-1|TRBD1|.|TRBV9
CASSVGRGRYNEQFF
TGTGCCAGCAGCGTAGGAAGGGGGCGGTATAATGAGCAGTTCTTC
>TRBJ2-6|TRBD1|.|TRBV6-1
CASRSDRVGSGANVLTF
TGTGCCAGCAGGTCGGACAGGGTAGGCTCTGGGGCCAACGTCCTGACTTTC
>TRBJ2-7|.|few|TRBV20-1
CSARGDGSSYEQYF
TGCAGTGCTAGAGGGGACGGGAGCTCCTACGAGCAGTACTTC
>TRBJ1-4|.|.|TRBV4-1
CASSQQQATGEKLFF
TGCGCCAGCAGTCAACAACAGGCGACTGGTGAAAAACTGTTTTTT
>TRBJ2-1|.|.|TRBV12-3/TRBV12-4
CASRIPSTSPPQNEQFF
TGTGCCAGCAGGATCCCTAGCACTAGCCCCCCACAGAATGAGCAGTTCTTC
>TRBJ1-2|TRBD1|.|TRBV19
CATIPGQGYGYTF
TGTGCCACCATCCCGGGACAGGGCTATGGCTACACCTTC
>TRBJ2-5|.|many|TRBV2
CASSSDRQETQYF
TGTGCCAGCAGTTCTGACAGGCAAGAGACCCAGTACTTC
>TRBJ2-7|.|.|TRBV20-1
CSDRYSGLYEQYF
TGCAGTGATAGGTATAGCGGACTCTACGAGCAGTACTTC
>TRBJ2-5|.|.|TRBV4-1
CASSQLTPEPQYF
TGCGCCAGCAGCCAGCTGACCCCCGAGCCCCAGTACTTC
>TRBJ1-6|.|.|TRBV20-1
CSAREGPTLHF
TGCAGTGCTAGAGAAGGGCCCACCCTCCACTTT
>TRBJ1-1|TRBD1|once|TRBV29-1
CSALRTGRNTEAFF
TGCAGCGCCTTAAGGACAGGGCGGAACACTGAAGCTTTCTTT
>TRBJ1-1|TRBD1|once|TRBV10-3
CAIRQRGLEDEAFF
TGTGCCATCAGGCAGAGGGGGCTCGAAGATGAAGCTTTCTTT
>TRBJ2-7|TRBD1|few|TRBV7-2
CASSLGRGQAYEQYF
TGTGCCAGCAGCTTAGGCCGGGGACAGGCCTACGAGCAGTACTTC